This TCR beta chain comes out of a study of CD8 T cells in ankylosing spondylitis. This clonotype has a count of ten or more. Its antigen is currently unknown. TCRdb analysed the 5' RACE reads with MiXCR anew, one entry per CDR3 protein. Among 150,000 to 200,000 distinct CDR3 sequences listed, roughly 13% were seen once. Germline CDR1 ENHRY, CDR2 SYGVKD. V lost 2 bases to trimming and J lost 6 bases, with 12 bases between them. The CDR3 loop spans 14 amino acids. General study findings and limits: For ankylosing spondylitis blood, a TCR beta motif of fewer than 10 highly homologous variants appeared characteristic. Disease-associated clonotypes exhibited CD8+ identity and were relatively infrequent in peripheral blood.

V usage is TRBV10-3 and J usage is TRBJ2-3, with D possibly being TRBD1 (5 bases). The sequence was collected from a male donor with ankylosing spondylitis or in good health (not recorded which). Specimen: blood, either unsorted or a sorted T cell fraction (not recorded which). The CDR3 DNA reads as TGTGCCATCAGTGAGGAAAGGGGCGCGGATACGCAGTATTTT. Translated: CAISEERGADTQYF.